This is a list of T cell receptor beta chains from one sample in a study of blood T cell repertoires in COVID-19. Measured with immunoSEQ multiplex PCR; TCRdb has only the in-frame clones, and not every one. The sample records around 380,000 clones, approximately 87% being singletons. Sequencing input: PBMCs or T cells enriched from blood (not recorded which). The receptors come from a man aged 25 to 40 who had recovered from COVID-19. CDR3s include the opening cysteine and the closing phenylalanine or tryptophan. The D gene is left open where the match is weak. Not every row has a clone size; where given, it reads once, few, many or a size class.

>TRBD1|TRBJ1-2|TRBV12-5|-
CASGLDTPGTGDGYTF
TGTGCTAGTGGTTTGGACACCCCAGGGACAGGGGATGGCTACACCTTC
>-|TRBJ1-4|TRBV5-8|-
CASRLGTGANEKLFF
TGTGCCAGCAGGTTAGGTACAGGAGCTAATGAAAAACTGTTTTTT
>-|TRBJ1-4|TRBV29-1|-
CSVVVSEEKLFF
TGCAGCGTTGTAGTCTCCGAAGAAAAACTGTTTTTT
>TRBD1|TRBJ1-2|TRBV3-1/TRBV3-2|-
CASSQGSVGGIYGYTF
TGTGCCAGCAGCCAAGGGTCAGTAGGGGGCATCTATGGCTACACCTTC
>TRBD1|TRBJ1-1|TRBV4-1|-
CASSQRTGQDTEAFF
TGCGCCAGCAGCCAGAGGACAGGGCAGGACACTGAAGCTTTCTTT
>-|TRBJ1-2|TRBV6-5|-
CASSYRGGNYGYTF
TGTGCCAGCAGTTACCGCGGGGGGAACTATGGCTACACCTTC
>-|TRBJ2-1|TRBV7-2|-
CASSSSSRALHNEQFF
TGTGCCAGCAGCTCCTCGTCGCGGGCTCTCCACAATGAGCAGTTCTTC
>-|TRBJ1-1|TRBV20-1|-
CSARSDTEAFF
TGCAGTGCTAGGAGTGACACTGAAGCTTTCTTT
>TRBD1|TRBJ1-6|TRBV5-6|-
CASSLEGQGNSPLHF
TGTGCCAGCAGCTTGGAGGGACAGGGTAATTCACCCCTCCACTTT
>-|TRBJ1-2|TRBV3-1/TRBV3-2|once
CASSQRGNYGYTF
TGTGCCAGCAGCCAACGAGGGAACTATGGCTACACCTTC
>-|TRBJ2-3|TRBV5-4|-
CASKTGARDTQYF
TGTGCCAGCAAAACTGGGGCAAGAGATACGCAGTATTTT
>TRBD2|TRBJ2-5|TRBV30|-
CAGGLAPETQYF
TGTGCCGGCGGACTAGCCCCAGAGACCCAGTACTTC
>-|TRBJ2-1|TRBV20-1|-
CSARDGVEQFF
TGCAGTGCTAGAGACGGAGTGGAGCAGTTCTTC